This T cell receptor (beta chain) was sequenced in a study of control samples from healthy donors and cancer patients. TCRdb's copy holds only in-frame clones and misses some; the assay was immunoSEQ multiplex PCR. In the table there are 150,000 to 200,000 clones, about 91% of which are singletons. Only a few counts were recorded for this clone. In the same sample, other DNA sequences code for this CDR3. Input material: blood. This receptor was taken from a woman aged 25 to 39 in good health.

The DNA for the CDR3 is TGTGCCAGCAGACTAACAGGGGCTAATGAAAAACTGTTTTTT. Translated, it gives CASRLTGANEKLFF. The chain employs TRBV6-5 and TRBJ1-4; the match to TRBD1 covers 7 bases. Germline V gene data show CDR1 as MNHEY and CDR2 as SVGAGI. The trim removed 6 bases at V and 3 bases at J, leaving 4 bases unmatched. The CDR3 is made up of 14 amino acids.